Following are 18 T cell receptor beta chains from one sample sequenced in a study of blood T cells in healthy people across ages. Using a J-beta primer mix together with a sample-barcoded 5' primer, a second PCR was run for about 6 to 12 cycles. TCRdb reprocessed the 5' RACE reads with MiXCR, giving one entry per CDR3 protein. The table has 950,000 to 1,200,000 distinct CDR3 sequences, 30% to 40% seen once. The source material was blood. The source is a man aged 18 to 30 in good health.

This chain connects TRBV6-1 to TRBJ2-4; the match to TRBD2 covers 9 bases. The CDR3 is 17 amino acids. Germline V gives CDR1 MNHNS, CDR2 SASEGT. V dropped 7 bases and J dropped 0; count of bases not matched to a gene: 10. CDR3 loop: CASMRTAGGLAKNIQYF. As DNA, the CDR3 is TGTGCCAGCATGCGGACAGCGGGAGGTCTAGCCAAAAACATTCAGTACTTC.

This clonotype was picked up a small number of times. The chain carries TRBV20-1 and TRBJ1-1; TRBD1 agrees at 8 bases. There are 16 residues in the CDR3. V shed 5 bases and J 2 bases; nucleotides not matched to a gene: 13. Germline assignment: CDR1 DFQATT and CDR2 SNEGSKA (reference sequence). CDR3 DNA sequence: TGCAGTGCTGGGGGGACAGGAACTCTATTTAACACTGAAGCTTTCTTT. Translated, it gives CSAGGTGTLFNTEAFF.

The chain couples TRBV5-1 to TRBJ2-4; possible D gene TRBD1, 6 bases. From germline, CDR1 is SGHRS and CDR2 YFSETQ. V lost 2 bases and J lost 8, with 17 bases in between. The CDR3 spans 15 residues. This chain's CDR3 is CASSLDRLVTDIQYF. CDR3 DNA sequence: TGCGCCAGCAGCTTAGACAGGCTGGTGACGGACATTCAGTACTTC.

The sample holds a few counts of this clonotype. The J gene is TRBJ2-1, the V gene TRBV9, with a possible D match to TRBD2 (5 bases). V lost 0 bases and J 6 bases, leaving 13 bases between the germline ends. The germline CDR1 and CDR2 sequences are SGDLS and YYNGEE. The CDR3 loop spans 15 amino acids. CDR3: CASSVEGGGLNEQFF. Written as DNA, the CDR3 is TGTGCCAGCAGCGTAGAGGGCGGAGGTCTCAATGAGCAGTTCTTC.

The J gene is TRBJ1-1, the V gene TRBV29-1; D is ambiguous. V was shortened by 5 bases and J by 6 bases, with 10 bases between the two germline ends. Per the germline V gene, CDR1 is SQVTM and CDR2 is ANQGSEA. CDR3 size: 11 residues. CDR3 residues: CSVRESAEAFF. CDR3 DNA sequence: TGCAGCGTTCGGGAGAGCGCTGAAGCTTTCTTT. The whole variable domain, remainder taken from reference TRBV29-1 and TRBJ1-1, is SAVISQKPSRDICQRGTSLTIQCQVDSQVTMMFWYRQQPGQSLTLIATANQGSEATYESGFVIDKFPISRPNLTFSTLTVSNMSPEDSSIYLCSVRESAEAFFGQGTRLTVV.

The count of this clonotype is one. This chain joins TRBV2 and TRBJ2-4; 7 bases fit TRBD1. CDR3 length: 17 residues. Per germline, CDR1 SNHLY and CDR2 FYNNEI. Losses at the gene ends were 4 bases for V and 0 bases for J; bases not matched to a gene: 9. The CDR3 nucleotides read TGTGCCAGCAGTGGTAAGGGACAGCCGAGAGCCAAAAACATTCAGTACTTC. Amino acid sequence: CASSGKGQPRAKNIQYF.

The J gene is TRBJ1-1, the V gene TRBV29-1; no clear D. V was cut by 6 bases and J by 0 bases, with 14 bases left in between. Germline V gives CDR1 SQVTM, CDR2 ANQGSEA. This CDR3 is 14 amino acids long. The CDR3 loop is CSVTPGAMNTEAFF. The CDR3 nucleotides read TGCAGCGTGACTCCGGGTGCAATGAACACTGAAGCTTTCTTT.

In regard to this clonotype: Just one base apart from a much larger clone, this may be a read error. The chain employs TRBV4-2 and TRBJ2-1; D is undetermined. CDR3 length: 16 residues. V was cut by 3 bases and J by 3 bases, with 15 bases left in between. CDR1 and CDR2 from the germline V gene are LGHNA and YNFKEQ. The CDR3 loop reads CASSQGTMSHYNEQFF. In DNA, the CDR3 is TGTGCCAGCAGCCAGGGAACAATGAGCCACTACAATGAGCAGTTCTTC.

CDR3 sequence (DNA): TGTGCCAGCTATGGTGGAGGCTACGAGCAGTACTTC. Translating it yields CASYGGGYEQYF. The gene calls are TRBV6-4 and TRBJ2-7, with D perhaps TRBD2 (5 bases). Germline loops: CDR1 MRHNA, CDR2 SNTAGT. V lost 8 bases and J lost 3, with 11 bases in between. This CDR3 has 12 residues.

This clonotype was observed at least ten times. The chain is built from TRBV29-1 and TRBJ1-2; TRBD1 might be the D (5 bases). Germline CDR1 is SQVTM and CDR2 is ANQGSEA. The CDR3 covers 13 residues. Trimming removed 3 bases from V and 4 bases from J, with 12 bases in between. The CDR3 coding sequence is TGCAGCGTTGAGGGGACTTATGGCTATGGCTACACCTTC. Translation gives CSVEGTYGYGYTF.

This chain joins TRBV4-3 and TRBJ2-3, with D hard to call. The CDR3 runs to 15 residues. In germline, CDR1 is LGHNA, CDR2 YSLEER. V gave up 3 bases and J gave up 5 bases, with 15 bases separating them. CDR3 loop: CASSHQFSDGDTQYF. DNA of the CDR3: TGCGCCAGCAGCCACCAATTTTCCGACGGAGATACGCAGTATTTT.

The CDR3 DNA sequence: TGTGCCAGCAGTCGACAGGGGACGAGAAACACTGAAGCTTTCTTT. Its translation: CASSRQGTRNTEAFF. This chain links TRBV6-5 with TRBJ1-1, with 8 bases matching TRBD1. CDR3 length: 15 residues. In germline, CDR1 is MNHEY, CDR2 SVGAGI. V shed 5 bases, J shed 2 bases, and the junction held 7 bases outside the gene matches.

This chain connects TRBV10-3 to TRBJ1-5; D perhaps matches TRBD1 (6 bases). V lost 3 bases and J 4 bases, leaving 13 bases between the germline ends. Germline V gene data show CDR1 as ENHRY and CDR2 as SYGVKD. The CDR3 has 15 amino acids. In nucleotides, the CDR3 is TGTGCCATCAGTGACTTGGGGGCAGGAAATCAGCCCCAGCATTTT. Protein: CAISDLGAGNQPQHF.

The chain has TRBV7-2 and TRBJ2-1; D call uncertain. The CDR3 runs 13 residues. V shed 2 bases and J shed 8 bases, with 10 bases lying between them. Germline V gives CDR1 SGHTA, CDR2 FQGNSA. For the CDR3, the DNA is TGTGCCAGCAGCTTAAACCCCCAGGATGAGCAGTTCTTC. It yields the protein CASSLNPQDEQFF.

The rearrangement uses TRBV6-5 and TRBJ1-1; 8 nucleotides align to TRBD1. V lost 5 bases, J lost 11 bases, and 7 bases stayed unmatched. Germline V CDR1 and CDR2: MNHEY, SVGAGI. The CDR3 covers 12 residues. CDR3 sequence: CASSPPGQEAFF. Written as DNA, the CDR3 is TGTGCCAGCAGTCCACCGGGACAGGAGGCTTTCTTT.

On this clonotype itself: A much larger clone lies a single base off, so this may be a read error. The gene calls are TRBV29-1 and TRBJ2-1; D is undetermined. The V and J ends lost 5 bases and 10 bases respectively, with 15 bases between them. The CDR3 contains 12 residues. Per the germline V gene, CDR1 is SQVTM and CDR2 is ANQGSEA. The CDR3, as DNA: TGCAGCGTTCGGAGTCCACCCTACGAGCAGTTCTTC. Protein product: CSVRSPPYEQFF.

This clonotype has a handful of counts. This chain connects TRBV14 to TRBJ2-1; possibly TRBD2 for D (7 bases). The CDR3 loop spans 16 amino acids. The germline V and J ends were trimmed by 2 bases and 4 bases, with 15 bases remaining between them. Germline CDR1 and CDR2: SGHDN and FVKESK. CDR3 sequence: CASSQNGGGQYNEQFF. The CDR3 region has the DNA TGTGCCAGCAGCCAAAACGGCGGGGGACAATACAATGAGCAGTTCTTC. Together with reference TRBV14 and TRBJ2-1, the CDR3 gives the full variable domain: EAGVTQFPSHSVIEKGQTVTLRCDPISGHDNLYWYRRVMGKEIKFLLHFVKESKQDESGMPNNRFLAERTGGTYSTLKVQPAELEDSGVYFCASSQNGGGQYNEQFFGPGTRLTVL.

The chain couples TRBV20-1 to TRBJ2-1; D gene uncertain. The closer fit of TRBJ2-7 to the DNA end suggests the J call may be wrong. The CDR3 is 16 residues long. Germline V gives CDR1 DFQATT, CDR2 SNEGSKA (reference sequence). CDR3 residues: CSATGYLTPVYNEQYF. As DNA, the CDR3 is TGCAGTGCTACCGGTTATTTGACTCCCGTCTACAATGAGCAGTACTTC.